This TCR beta chain was identified during a study of PD-L1 blockade in urothelial cancer. Study at large: Blood analysis occurred 3 weeks (second dose) and 6 weeks after treatment start. T cell content in blood samples showed a median of about 140,000.

The time point denotes: peripheral blood 6 weeks after treatment start. The CDR3 is made up of 14 amino acids. V shed 7 bases and J 6 bases; nucleotides not matched to a gene: 11. Germline V gene data show CDR1 as LNHDA and CDR2 as SQIVND (reference sequence). The assay was immunoSEQ multiplex PCR, and TCRdb's table has in-frame clones only and misses some. The sample lists about 27,000 clones, roughly 84% occurring once. The specimen was PBMCs, collected around atezolizumab (anti-PD-L1) treatment. The clonotype comes from a man between 70 and 80 years old with urothelial cancer. The genes are TRBV19 and TRBJ1-1, with 7 nucleotides matching TRBD1. CDR3 region: CASTFDRDNAEAFF. In nucleotides, the CDR3 is TGTGCCAGTACCTTCGACAGGGATAACGCTGAAGCTTTCTTT.